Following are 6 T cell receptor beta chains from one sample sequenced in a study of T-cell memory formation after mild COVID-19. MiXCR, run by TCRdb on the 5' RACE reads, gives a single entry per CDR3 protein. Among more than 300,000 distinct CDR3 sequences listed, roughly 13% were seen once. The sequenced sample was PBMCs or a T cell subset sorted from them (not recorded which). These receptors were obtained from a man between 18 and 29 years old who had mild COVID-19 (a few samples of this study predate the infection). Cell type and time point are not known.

CDR3 coding DNA: TGCGCCAGCAGCCAACTACAGGGGGACGAGACCCAGTACTTC. This sequence encodes CASSQLQGDETQYF. This chain links TRBV4-3 with TRBJ2-5; TRBD1 agrees at 8 bases. The junction had 4 bases not matched to a gene; V was cut back by 2 bases and J by 5 bases. The germline gives CDR1 LGHNA, CDR2 YSLEER. The CDR3 length is 14 residues.

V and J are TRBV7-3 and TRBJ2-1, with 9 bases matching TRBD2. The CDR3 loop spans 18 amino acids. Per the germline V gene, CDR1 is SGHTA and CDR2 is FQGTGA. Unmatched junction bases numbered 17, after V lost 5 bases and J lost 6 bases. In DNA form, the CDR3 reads TGTGCCAGCAGCACATTTAGCGGGGGACGAGGTCATTCCAATGAGCAGTTCTTC. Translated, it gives CASSTFSGGRGHSNEQFF.

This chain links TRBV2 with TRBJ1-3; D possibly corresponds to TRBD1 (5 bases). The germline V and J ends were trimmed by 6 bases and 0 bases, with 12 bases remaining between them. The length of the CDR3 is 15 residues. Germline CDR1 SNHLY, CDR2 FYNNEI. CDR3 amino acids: CASREQRGSGNTIYF. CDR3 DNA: TGTGCCAGCAGAGAACAGAGGGGCTCTGGAAACACCATATATTTT.

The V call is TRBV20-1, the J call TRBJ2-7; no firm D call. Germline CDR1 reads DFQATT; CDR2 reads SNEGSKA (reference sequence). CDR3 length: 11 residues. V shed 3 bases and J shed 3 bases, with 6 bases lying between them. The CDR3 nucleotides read TGCAGTGCTAGGGCCGACTACGAGCAGTACGTC. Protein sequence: CSARADYEQYV.

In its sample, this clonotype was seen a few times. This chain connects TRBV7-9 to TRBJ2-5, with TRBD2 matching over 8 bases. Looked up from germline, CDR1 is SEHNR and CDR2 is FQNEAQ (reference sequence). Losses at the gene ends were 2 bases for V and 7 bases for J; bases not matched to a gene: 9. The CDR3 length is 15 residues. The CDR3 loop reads CASSLPRGAPVTQYF. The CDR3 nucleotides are TGTGCCAGCAGCTTACCGCGGGGGGCCCCGGTGACCCAGTACTTC.

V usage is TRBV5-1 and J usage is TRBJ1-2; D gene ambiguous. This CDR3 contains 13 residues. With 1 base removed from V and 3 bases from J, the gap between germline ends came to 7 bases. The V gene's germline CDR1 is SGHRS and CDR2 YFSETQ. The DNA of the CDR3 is TGCGCCAGCAGCTTGTGGCCAGACTATGGCTACACCTTC. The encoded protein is CASSLWPDYGYTF.